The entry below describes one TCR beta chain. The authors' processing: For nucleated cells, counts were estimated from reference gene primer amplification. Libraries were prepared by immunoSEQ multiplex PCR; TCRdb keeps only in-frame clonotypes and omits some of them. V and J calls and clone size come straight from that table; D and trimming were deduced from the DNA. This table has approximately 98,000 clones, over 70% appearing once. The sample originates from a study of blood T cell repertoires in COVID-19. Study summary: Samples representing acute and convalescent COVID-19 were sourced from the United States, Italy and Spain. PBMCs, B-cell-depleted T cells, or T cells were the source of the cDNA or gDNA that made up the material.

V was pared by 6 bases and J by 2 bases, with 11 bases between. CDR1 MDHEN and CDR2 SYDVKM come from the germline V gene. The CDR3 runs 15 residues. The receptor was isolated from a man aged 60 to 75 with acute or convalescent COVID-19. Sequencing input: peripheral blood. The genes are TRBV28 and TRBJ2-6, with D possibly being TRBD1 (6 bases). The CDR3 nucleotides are TGTGCCAGCAGCCCCCCAGGGGCTGGGGCCAACGTCCTGACTTTC. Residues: CASSPPGAGANVLTF.